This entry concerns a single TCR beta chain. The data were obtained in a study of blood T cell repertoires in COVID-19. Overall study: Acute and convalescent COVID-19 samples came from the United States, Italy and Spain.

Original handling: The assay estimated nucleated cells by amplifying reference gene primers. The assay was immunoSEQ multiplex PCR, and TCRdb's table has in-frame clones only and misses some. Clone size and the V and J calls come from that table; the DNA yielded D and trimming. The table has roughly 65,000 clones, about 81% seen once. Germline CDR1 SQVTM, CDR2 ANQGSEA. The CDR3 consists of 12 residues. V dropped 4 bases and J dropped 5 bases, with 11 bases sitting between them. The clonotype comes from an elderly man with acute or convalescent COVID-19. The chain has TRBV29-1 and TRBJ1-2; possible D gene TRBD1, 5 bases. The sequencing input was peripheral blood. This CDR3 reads CSVVMAGYGYTF. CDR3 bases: TGCAGCGTTGTAATGGCAGGGTATGGCTACACCTTC.